The 15 T cell receptor beta chains listed next were all sequenced from one sample in a study of immune aging and cytomegalovirus after organ transplant. Sample time point: five sample-tagged time points from pre-transplant (day -1) to day 368 post-transplant, pooled. Cells were captured in microwells, and libraries were made with BD Rhapsody targeted mRNA and AbSeq chemistry. TCRdb called the single-cell sequencing reads again in MiXCR, with one record for every CDR3 protein. The sample shows about 20,000 distinct CDR3 sequences, about a third of them seen only once. The antigens of these receptors remain unknown. The specimen comprised CMV peptide-activated CD4+ and CD8+ T cells sorted from blood, sampled at five time points, pooled. Subset indicated: sorted CD8+CD137+ and CD4+CD154+ T cells after around 12 h CMV IE-1 peptide stimulation. Receptor source: a female donor who had a heart transplant and CMV viremia.

The CDR3 DNA sequence: TGTGCCAGCAGCTTAGCCGGAGGAAGGTCCTACGAGCAGTACTTC. Its translation is CASSLAGGRSYEQYF. The chain employs TRBV7-6 and TRBJ2-7; perhaps TRBD2 as D (5 bases). The CDR3 loop spans 15 amino acids. Germline V CDR1 and CDR2: SGHVS, FNYEAQ. V was clipped by 0 bases and J by 1 base, with 10 bases between them.

This clonotype is medium-sized by share. The chain carries TRBV2 and TRBJ1-4; D possibly corresponds to TRBD1 (6 bases). CDR3 length equals 15 residues. The V end was cut by 0 bases, the J end by 6 bases, with 11 bases between. The V gene's germline CDR1 is SNHLY and CDR2 FYNNEI. The CDR3 loop reads CASSEAGQPYEKLFF. The CDR3, as DNA: TGTGCCAGCAGTGAAGCCGGACAGCCATATGAAAAACTGTTTTTT.

This clonotype is medium-sized by share. The genes are TRBV4-1 and TRBJ1-1, with 10 bases that match TRBD1. There are 17 residues in the CDR3. Per the germline V gene, CDR1 is MGHRA and CDR2 is YSYEKL. V lost 0 bases, J lost 4 bases, and 8 bases stayed unmatched. CDR3 region: CASSQELRRDRGTEAFF. The CDR3 DNA is TGCGCCAGCAGCCAAGAATTGCGTCGGGACAGGGGCACTGAAGCTTTCTTT.

This clonotype came up many times. The rearrangement links TRBV28 to TRBJ1-5; 7 bases are shared with TRBD1. CDR3 size: 16 residues. The V gene's germline CDR1 is MDHEN and CDR2 SYDVKM. J was trimmed by 2 bases and V by 3 bases; bases with no gene match: 7. The chain's CDR3 is CASSFLEGARNQPQHF. The CDR3 DNA reads as TGTGCCAGCAGTTTCCTAGAGGGGGCCCGCAATCAGCCCCAGCATTTT.

With regard to this clonotype: Germline is not matched at one junction end, which may reflect a read error. The gene calls are TRBV25-1 and TRBJ1-1, with D hard to call. The CDR3 consists of 17 residues. Germline V gene sequence: CDR1 MGHDK, CDR2 SYGVNS. CDR3 sequence: CAGSESFGVGRSTGAFF. CDR3 in DNA: TGTGCCGGCAGTGAATCATTTGGGGTCGGGAGGAGCACTGGAGCTTTCTTT.

The chain recombines TRBV5-1 with TRBJ2-2; tentatively, D is TRBD2 (6 bases). V shed 0 bases and J shed 2 bases, with 11 bases lying between them. Germline assignment: CDR1 SGHRS and CDR2 YFSETQ. The CDR3 sequence is 16 residues long. DNA for the CDR3: TGCGCCAGCAGCTTGGAGGGCGGGACTAACACCGGGGAGCTGTTTTTT. Translating it yields CASSLEGGTNTGELFF.

A few counts support this clonotype. The J gene is TRBJ2-1, the V gene TRBV20-1; 12 nucleotides match TRBD1. The V gene's germline CDR1 is DFQATT and CDR2 SNEGSKA (reference sequence). The trim removed 0 bases at V and 11 bases at J, leaving 11 bases unmatched. This CDR3 contains 16 residues. CDR3 sequence reads: CSARDPGGTGGEKQFF. The CDR3 DNA reads TGCAGTGCTAGAGACCCCGGAGGGACAGGGGGCGAAAAGCAGTTCTTC.

This clonotype was detected ten times or more. The gene calls are TRBV12-3 or TRBV12-4 and TRBJ2-3, with D possibly being TRBD1 or TRBD2 (6 bases each). This CDR3 spans 13 amino acids. V lost 8 bases and J lost 3, with 12 bases in between. In DNA, the CDR3 is TGTGCCAGCGTAGGGGGGCGGACAGATACGCAGTATTTT. Translation gives CASVGGRTDTQYF.

Comment on this clonotype: In this CDR3 the conserved last residue, phenylalanine or tryptophan, is missing, so a read error is likely. The DNA is left out, because the CDR3 cannot be placed on it with certainty; the CDR3 is given as TCRdb lists it. This rearrangement joins TRBV12-3 or TRBV12-4 to TRBJ2-5; the table's D call TRBD2 went unverified against the DNA. A total of 17 residues make up the CDR3, ends included. The CDR3 reads CASSLTLVWRDQETRYS.

Remarks on this clonotype: This is likely a read error, given that the CDR3 carries no conserved phenylalanine or tryptophan at its end. The J gene is TRBJ2-7, the V gene TRBV20-1; D perhaps matches TRBD1 (6 bases). The germline V gene has CDR1 DFQATT and CDR2 SNEGSKA (reference sequence). CDR3 size: 15 residues. CDR3 region: CSARDSGQDYYEQYL. Here the CDR3 DNA reads TGCAGCGCTAGAGATTCGGGACAAGACTACTACGAGCAGTACCTC.

About this clonotype: Its ends do not fully match the called genes, so a read error is possible. The chain couples TRBV20-1 to TRBJ2-2; tentatively, D is TRBD2 (5 bases). Germline V gene lookup returns CDR1 DFQATT and CDR2 SNEGSKA (reference sequence). The CDR3 runs to 16 residues. The CDR3 DNA follows: TGCAGTGCTCGACGACCGGGATTACAAAGCACCGGGGAGCTGTTTTTC. Its translation is CSARRPGLQSTGELFF.

The sample holds a few counts of this clonotype. The chain joins TRBV10-3 to TRBJ2-3, with TRBD2 matching 8 bases. The V gene's germline CDR1 is ENHRY and CDR2 SYGVKD. After removal of 7 bases from V and 1 base from J, the junction contained 1 base not matched to a gene. There are 13 residues in the CDR3. The CDR3 here is CAITGGGTDTQYF. In nucleotides, the CDR3 is TGTGCCATCACGGGGGGGGGCACAGATACGCAGTATTTT.

This chain connects TRBV5-6 to TRBJ1-6, with a possible D match to TRBD1 (5 bases). Trimming took 6 bases from V and 4 from J, leaving 17 bases between them. CDR1 is SGHDT and CDR2 is YYEEEE in the germline V gene. The CDR3 consists of 16 residues. CDR3 DNA sequence: TGTGCCAGCAATGTCGGACATTCGCGTTATAATTCACCCCTCCACTTT. It yields the protein CASNVGHSRYNSPLHF.

The rearrangement links TRBV18 to TRBJ2-3; D unresolved. The germline V gene has CDR1 KGHSH and CDR2 LQKENI. The V gene lost 0 bases and the J gene lost 3 bases, with 7 bases spanning the gap. This CDR3 has 14 amino acids. The CDR3 nucleotides read TGTGCCAGCTCACCACCGGTCATTACAGATACGCAGTATTTT. Translation: CASSPPVITDTQYF.

Concerning this clonotype itself: One end of the junction is discordant with germline, which a read error may explain. The chain couples TRBV5-5 to TRBJ2-1; no clear D. The CDR3 length is 14 residues. CDR1 and CDR2 from the germline V gene are SGHKS and YYEKEE (reference sequence). The CDR3 is CASSYMTSYDEQFF. CDR3 bases: TGTGCCAGCAGCTACATGACCTCCTACGATGAGCAGTTCTTC.